These 21 T cell receptor beta chains were sequenced from one sample in a study of cytomegalovirus exposure and HLA in healthy donors. The PCR contained 60 Vbeta and 13 Jbeta primers. The method was immunoSEQ multiplex PCR; TCRdb's version includes in-frame clones alone and lacks a portion of them. The repertoire consists of about 130,000 clones, with 80% occurring once and the leading ten covering under 4.5%. The sample taken for sequencing was PBMCs. All receptors derive from a woman aged 40 to 50 in good health and CMV-seronegative.

The chain employs TRBV5-6 and TRBJ2-3; D ambiguous. The V and J ends lost 3 bases and 6 bases respectively, with 8 bases between them. This CDR3 spans 12 amino acids. Germline loops: CDR1 SGHDT, CDR2 YYEEEE. CDR3 in DNA: TGTGCCAGCAGCTCGGTGAGGGATACGCAGTATTTT. Its protein product is CASSSVRDTQYF.

As for this clone: An end of the junction does not agree with germline; a read error may underlie this. This sequence joins TRBV7-2 and TRBJ2-5, with a tentative D call TRBD1 (7 bases). CDR3 length equals 15 residues. The germline V gene has CDR1 SGHTA and CDR2 FQGNSA. The CDR3 loop is CSSSRQGGGQETQYF. As DNA, the CDR3 is TGTTCCAGCAGTCGACAGGGAGGAGGGCAAGAGACCCAGTACTTC.

This clone was seen a few times. This rearrangement joins TRBV7-2 to TRBJ2-7; 14 bases align to TRBD2. J gave up 4 bases and V 1 base, and 9 bases lay outside the gene matches. The CDR3 has 18 residues. Germline values: CDR1 SGHTA, CDR2 FQGNSA. CDR3 sequence (DNA): TGTGCCAGCAGCTTAGAGTATATAGGGACTAGCGGGGGATACGAGCAGTACTTC. Its translation is CASSLEYIGTSGGYEQYF.

The rearrangement links TRBV6-5 to TRBJ2-7; D ambiguous. V was clipped by 7 bases and J by 2 bases, with 9 bases between them. The CDR3 contains 12 residues. Germline V gene sequence: CDR1 MNHEY, CDR2 SVGAGI. This CDR3 reads CASMAVTYEQYF. The CDR3 coding sequence is TGTGCCAGCATGGCCGTTACCTACGAGCAGTACTTC.

The chain joins TRBV4-1 to TRBJ2-1; 11 bases are shared with TRBD1. The J segment lost 9 bases and the V segment lost 0 bases, leaving 4 bases of the junction unmatched. The length of the CDR3 is 15 residues. Germline V lookup: CDR1 MGHRA, CDR2 YSYEKL. This chain's CDR3 is CASSQEGQGGSEQFF. Here the CDR3 DNA reads TGCGCCAGCAGCCAAGAGGGACAGGGGGGTAGTGAGCAGTTCTTC.

J is TRBJ2-1 and V is TRBV4-3; no clear D. The CDR3 runs to 14 residues. Trimming pared 3 bases from V and 4 bases from J, leaving 10 bases between. Germline V gives CDR1 LGHNA, CDR2 YSLEER. CDR3 sequence reads: CASSQETGYNEQFF. DNA of the CDR3: TGCGCCAGCAGCCAGGAGACCGGATACAATGAGCAGTTCTTC.

This chain links TRBV4-3 with TRBJ2-1; 8 bases fit TRBD2. The CDR3 has 14 residues. V shed 1 base, J shed 10 bases, and the junction held 6 bases outside the gene matches. From germline, CDR1 is LGHNA and CDR2 YSLEER. The CDR3: CASSQAGGGLEQFF. In DNA form, the CDR3 reads TGCGCCAGCAGCCAAGCGGGGGGGGGCTTAGAGCAGTTCTTC.

This rearrangement joins TRBV29-1 to TRBJ2-3; D remains unclear. CDR1 SQVTM and CDR2 ANQGSEA come from the germline V gene. V lost 0 bases, J lost 2 bases, and 15 bases lay in between. This CDR3 contains 16 residues. In DNA, the CDR3 is TGCAGCGTTGAAGATCGGGTTAGCATCTACACAGATACGCAGTATTTT. Its translation is CSVEDRVSIYTDTQYF.

CDR3 sequence (DNA): TGTGCCAGCAGTTTAGTACGGCGGGAGGGCCTTAGGGAGCAGTACTTC. It codes for CASSLVRREGLREQYF. The chain recombines TRBV27 with TRBJ2-7; TRBD2 matches at 9 bases. V shed 2 bases, J shed 7 bases, and the junction held 12 bases outside the gene matches. Germline CDR1 reads MNHEY; CDR2 reads SMNVEV (reference sequence). The CDR3 contains 16 residues.

This clone was seen a few times. The rearrangement links TRBV6-1 to TRBJ1-4, with 7 bases fitting TRBD1. The germline gives CDR1 MNHNS, CDR2 SASEGT. The V and J ends lost 2 bases and 2 bases, in that order; junction bases with no gene match: 8. The CDR3 has 17 amino acids. CDR3 bases: TGTGCCAGCAGTGAACCTAGACAGGGAAGGACTAATGAAAAACTGTTTTTT. Its protein is CASSEPRQGRTNEKLFF.

The chain employs TRBV5-4 and TRBJ2-2; the match to TRBD2 covers 7 bases. V trimming: 4 bases; J trimming: 3 bases; junction bases outside the gene matches: 9. Germline CDR1 reads SGHNT; CDR2 reads YYREEE (reference sequence). The CDR3 is 16 amino acids. The DNA for the CDR3 is TGTGCCAGCAGCCCCGGTGGGAGCGGGGACACCGGGGAGCTGTTTTTT. Protein product: CASSPGGSGDTGELFF.

V gene TRBV7-2 combines with J gene TRBJ2-7; D perhaps matches TRBD1 (6 bases). Trimming took off 5 bases at V and 6 bases at J, with 14 bases between the two ends. The length of the CDR3 is 13 residues. Germline V gives CDR1 SGHTA, CDR2 FQGNSA. The CDR3 DNA reads as TGTGCCAGCAGCCTACAGGGAGTGGGCGAGCAGTACTTC. Its translation is CASSLQGVGEQYF.

The chain joins TRBV4-3 to TRBJ1-2; 8 nucleotides line up with TRBD1. The ends lost 2 bases at V and 4 bases at J; junction bases unmatched: 6. This CDR3 is 15 amino acids long. CDR1 LGHNA and CDR2 YSLEER come from the germline V gene. CDR3 amino acids: CASSQSGTGVYGYTF. As DNA, the CDR3 is TGCGCCAGCAGCCAATCCGGGACAGGAGTCTATGGCTACACCTTC.

The chain carries TRBV1 and TRBJ2-1; the table's D gene call, TRBD2, was not cross checked with the DNA. TRBV1 represents a pseudogene. This CDR3 region has 19 residues. The chain's CDR3 is CTSSQKIPRASGSLNEQFF. The CDR3 region has the DNA TGCACCAGCAGCCAAAAGATTCCCCGCGCTAGCGGGAGTCTAAATGAGCAGTTCTTC.

The J gene is TRBJ1-1, the V gene TRBV6-5, with 8 bases aligning to TRBD1. The CDR3 has 16 amino acids. Germline V lookup: CDR1 MNHEY, CDR2 SVGAGI. With V trimmed by 2 bases and J by 5 bases, 10 bases remained unmatched. The CDR3 spells CASSYLDRGRRTEAFF. The CDR3 nucleotides are TGTGCCAGCAGTTACCTCGACAGGGGTAGGAGGACTGAAGCTTTCTTT.

The chain joins TRBV5-8 to TRBJ1-2; D not certain. The CDR3 length is 12 residues. Germline V gives CDR1 SGHTS, CDR2 YDEGEE. The ends were cut back, 0 bases at V and 4 bases at J, with 4 bases in the middle. The CDR3 sequence is CASSLGLYGYTF. The CDR3 nucleotides read TGTGCCAGCAGCTTGGGTCTCTATGGCTACACCTTC.

The V and J genes are TRBV6-6 and TRBJ2-1; weak D call: TRBD2 (5 bases). The CDR3 has 14 residues. Trimming left V 5 bases short and J 0 bases short, with 8 bases between. Looked up from germline, CDR1 is MNHNY and CDR2 is SVGAGI (reference sequence). The CDR3 sequence: CASSRGNSYNEQFF. As DNA, the CDR3 is TGTGCCAGCAGTAGAGGGAACTCCTACAATGAGCAGTTCTTC.

CDR3 region: CASSLGGVLGTYGYTF. The CDR3 bases are TGTGCCAGCAGTTTGGGAGGTGTCCTCGGAACTTATGGCTACACCTTC. The chain employs TRBV27 and TRBJ1-2; D remains unclear. The CDR3 has 16 amino acids. The V end lost 3 bases, the J end lost 5 bases, and 19 bases lay between the germline ends. Germline V gene data show CDR1 as MNHEY and CDR2 as SMNVEV (reference sequence).

J is TRBJ2-5 and V is TRBV18, with D hard to call. The V gene's germline CDR1 is KGHSH and CDR2 LQKENI. The CDR3 is 16 residues long. V lost 2 bases and J lost 4, with 17 bases in between. CDR3 nucleotide sequence: TGTGCCAGCTCACCAATTGGGCCCGGTAGGCGAGAGACCCAGTACTTC. Its translation is CASSPIGPGRRETQYF.

The rearrangement links TRBV9 to TRBJ2-2; 9 bases are shared with TRBD2. This CDR3 has 17 amino acids. The V and J ends lost 0 bases and 4 bases, in that order; junction bases with no gene match: 7. Germline values: CDR1 SGDLS, CDR2 YYNGEE. Here the CDR3 DNA reads TGTGCCAGCAGCGTAGATGCGGGAGGGCCCGGCACCGGGGAGCTGTTTTTT. This codes for CASSVDAGGPGTGELFF.

The chain is built from TRBV21-1 and TRBJ2-5; TRBD1 was called by the table and not checked on the DNA. TRBV21-1 is a pseudogene segment. The CDR3 sequence is 15 residues long. The DNA for the CDR3 is TGTGCCAGCAACCCCCCGGGACACCTCCCCGGGGCCCAGTACTTC. Residues: CASNPPGHLPGAQYF.